This TCR beta chain comes out of a study of T cell responses to AZD1222 COVID-19 vaccine. Clones were sequenced by immunoSEQ multiplex PCR, and TCRdb holds only the in-frame ones, with some missing. This table holds about 150,000 clones, around 90% found once. Per germline, CDR1 MDHEN and CDR2 SYDVKM. The length of the CDR3 is 12 residues. About this clone itself: Its specificity is not known. Mismatch with germline at one junction end may stem from a read error.

Study-level results: Clonal diversity was possibly underestimated, and the donors were mostly white British, with more females. Reportedly, close to half of spike-specific TCRs are directed against unmutated variant regions.

The chain links TRBV28 to TRBJ2-3; tentatively, D is TRBD2 (6 bases). The sequence was obtained from an adult in good health. The sample in question was peripheral blood, obtained on day 0 of AZD1222 vaccination. CDR3 loop: CASTEGQTQLAF. The DNA of the CDR3 is TGTGCCAGCACGGAGGGGCAGACCCAACTTGCCTTT.